The text below deals with one T cell receptor beta chain. Its antigen is as yet unknown. The record originates from a study of human T cells and chemical hapten exposure. Study-level findings and limits: Among expanded TCRs, significantly more large CDR3 similarity clusters formed than among controls.

Regarding time point: pre-sensitization, week 0. This sample's treatment: therapeutic diphenylcyclopropenone sensitization with weekly scalp DPC. Germline V gene data show CDR1 as SQVTM and CDR2 as ANQGSEA. The CDR3 loop spans 14 amino acids. V trimming: 1 base; J trimming: 7 bases; junction bases outside the gene matches: 7. MiXCR was run by TCRdb on the RACE reads, yielding one entry per CDR3 protein. The repertoire includes some 400,000 distinct CDR3 sequences, 4.5% to 6% of them detected once, and around 2.6% sits in the top ten. This receptor was taken from a woman in her forties or fifties with alopecia areata. Some clones in this sample may be carry-over from other donors' samples. The sequencing here drew on whole blood, taken in connection with sensitization to the hapten diphenylcyclopropenone (DPC). This sequence joins TRBV29-1 and TRBJ1-2, with 9 bases matching TRBD1. In DNA form, the CDR3 reads TGCAGCGTTGAAGCCGAACAGGGGGCGGGTGGCTACACCTTC. Encoded protein: CSVEAEQGAGGYTF.